This T cell receptor (beta chain) was found in a study of T cells in Graves' hyperthyroidism and ophthalmopathy. Study at large: Sampling of peripheral blood happened at initial diagnosis, prior to any treatment. Findings of the study overall: A median about 6 months before onset, the model predicted ophthalmopathy.

RNA transcripts gave rise to amplified TCR beta CDR3 regions. Initially, a first-round RT-PCR of the TCR CDR3 employed the HTBI primer set. TCRdb analysed the multiplex PCR reads with MiXCR anew, one entry per CDR3 protein. The sample carries almost 500,000 distinct CDR3 sequences, about 20% recorded once. As to this clonotype: Its specificity is unknown.

Per the germline V gene, CDR1 is DFQATT and CDR2 is SNEGSKA (reference sequence). The V segment lost 0 bases and the J segment 3 bases; nucleotides outside the gene matches: 6. The CDR3 is 15 amino acids. The V gene is TRBV20-1, the J gene TRBJ2-7; TRBD2 agrees at 9 bases. The clonotype comes from a woman in her 70s with Graves' ophthalmopathy. Sequenced input: blood. This CDR3 is CSARDQGTSFYEQYF. As DNA, the CDR3 is TGCAGTGCTAGAGATCAAGGGACTAGCTTCTACGAGCAGTACTTC.